This record looks at one TCR beta chain sequence and its context. The sample is drawn from a study of control samples from healthy donors and cancer patients. This table comes from immunoSEQ multiplex PCR, and its TCRdb copy is limited to in-frame clones, with some not included. The sample contains some 150,000 clones, roughly 91% of which appear only once. The germline gives CDR1 MGHRA, CDR2 YSYEKL. The trim removed 1 base at V and 6 bases at J, leaving 4 bases unmatched. This CDR3 region has 16 residues. The sequencing input was blood. The sequence was collected from a woman aged 25 to 45 in good health. The chain carries TRBV4-1 and TRBJ2-1; 12 bases fit TRBD2. CDR3 sequence (DNA): TGCGCCAGCAGCCAAGGGCTAGCGGGGGGGCCCAATGAGCAGTTCTTC. Its translation is CASSQGLAGGPNEQFF.